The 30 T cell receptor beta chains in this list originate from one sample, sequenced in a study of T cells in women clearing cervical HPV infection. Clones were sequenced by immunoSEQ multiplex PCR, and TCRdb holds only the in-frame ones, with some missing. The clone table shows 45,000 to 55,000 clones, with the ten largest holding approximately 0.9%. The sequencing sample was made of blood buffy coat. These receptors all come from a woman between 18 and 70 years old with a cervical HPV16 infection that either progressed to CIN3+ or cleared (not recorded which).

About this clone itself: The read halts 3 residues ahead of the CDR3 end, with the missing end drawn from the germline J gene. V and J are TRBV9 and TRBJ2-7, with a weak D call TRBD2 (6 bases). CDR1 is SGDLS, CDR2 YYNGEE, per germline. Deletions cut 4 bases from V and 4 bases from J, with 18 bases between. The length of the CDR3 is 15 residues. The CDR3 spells CASSPQVGLTYEQYF. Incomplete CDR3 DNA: TGTGCCAGCAGCCCTCAGGTGGGACTGACATACGAG.

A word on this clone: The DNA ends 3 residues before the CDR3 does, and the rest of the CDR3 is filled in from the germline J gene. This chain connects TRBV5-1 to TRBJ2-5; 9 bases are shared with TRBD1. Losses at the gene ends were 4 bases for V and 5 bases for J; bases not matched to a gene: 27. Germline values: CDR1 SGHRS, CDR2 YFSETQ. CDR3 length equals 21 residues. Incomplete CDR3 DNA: TGCGCCAGCAGCGAACCGACCGGGACAGGGTACTTTGGGGGGGCCTTGGAGACC. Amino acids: CASSEPTGTGYFGGALET. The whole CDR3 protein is CASSEPTGTGYFGGALETQYF.

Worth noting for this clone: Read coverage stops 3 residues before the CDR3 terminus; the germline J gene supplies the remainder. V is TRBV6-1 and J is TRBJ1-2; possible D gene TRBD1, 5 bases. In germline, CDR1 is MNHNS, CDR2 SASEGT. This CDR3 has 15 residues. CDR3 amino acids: CASSGLAGETDTYTF. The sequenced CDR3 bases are TGTGCCAGCAGTGGACTAGCGGGGGAGACAGATACC.

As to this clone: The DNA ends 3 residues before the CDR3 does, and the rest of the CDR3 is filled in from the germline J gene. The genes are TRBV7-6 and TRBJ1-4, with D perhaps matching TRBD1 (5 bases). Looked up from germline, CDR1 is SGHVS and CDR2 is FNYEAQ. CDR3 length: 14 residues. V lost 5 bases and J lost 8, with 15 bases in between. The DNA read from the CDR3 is TGTGCCAGCAGCCCAACGGTGGGGGGAGAAAAA. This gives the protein CASSPTVGGEK. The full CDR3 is CASSPTVGGEKLFF.

CDR3 sequence: CSARDGRGLSDTQYF. Partial CDR3 DNA: TGCAGTGCTAGAGATGGGCGGGGGCTCTCAGATACG. The chain recombines TRBV20-1 with TRBJ2-3; maybe TRBD2 (7 bases). Read data end 3 residues before the CDR3 end; the end is taken from the germline J gene. CDR3 size: 15 residues. The V end lost 0 bases, the J end lost 4 bases, and 14 bases lay between the germline ends. Looked up from germline, CDR1 is DFQATT and CDR2 is SNEGSKA (reference sequence).

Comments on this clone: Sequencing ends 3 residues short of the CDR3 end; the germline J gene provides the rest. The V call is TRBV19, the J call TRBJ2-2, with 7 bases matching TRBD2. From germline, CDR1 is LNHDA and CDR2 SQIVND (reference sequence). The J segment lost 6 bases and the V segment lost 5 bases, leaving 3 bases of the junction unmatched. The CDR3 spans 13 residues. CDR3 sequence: CASSPAGAGELFF. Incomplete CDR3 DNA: TGTGCCAGTAGTCCCGCGGGGGCCGGGGAG. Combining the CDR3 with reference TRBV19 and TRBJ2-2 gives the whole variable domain DGGITQSPKYLFRKEGQNVTLSCEQNLNHDAMYWYRQDPGQGLRLIYYSQIVNDFQKGDIAEGYSVSREKKESFPLTVTSAQKNPTAFYLCASSPAGAGELFFGEGSRLTVL.

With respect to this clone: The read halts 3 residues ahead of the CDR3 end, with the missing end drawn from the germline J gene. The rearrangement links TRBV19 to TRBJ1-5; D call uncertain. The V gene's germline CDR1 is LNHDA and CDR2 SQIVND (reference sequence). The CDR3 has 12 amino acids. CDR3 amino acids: CASSTRLEPQHF. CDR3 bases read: TGTGCCAGTAGTACCCGATTAGAACCC.

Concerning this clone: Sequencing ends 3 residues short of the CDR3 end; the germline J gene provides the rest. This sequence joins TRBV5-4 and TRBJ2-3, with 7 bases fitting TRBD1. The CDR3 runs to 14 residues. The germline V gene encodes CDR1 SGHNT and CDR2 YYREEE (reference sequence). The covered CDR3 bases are TGTGCCAGCAGCGCAGGGGGTTTGGGAGAGACG. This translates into CASSAGGLGET. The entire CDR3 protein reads CASSAGGLGETQYF.

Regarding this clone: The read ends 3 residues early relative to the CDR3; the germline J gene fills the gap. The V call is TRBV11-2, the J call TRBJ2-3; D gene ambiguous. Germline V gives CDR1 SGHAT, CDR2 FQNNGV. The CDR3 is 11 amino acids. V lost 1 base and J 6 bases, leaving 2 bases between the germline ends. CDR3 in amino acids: CASSLADTQYF. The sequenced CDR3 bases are TGTGCCAGCAGCTTAGCTGATACG. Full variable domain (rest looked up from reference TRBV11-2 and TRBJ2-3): EAGVAQSPRYKIIEKRQSVAFWCNPISGHATLYWYQQILGQGPKLLIQFQNNGVVDDSQLPKDRFSAERLKGVDSTLKIQPAKLEDSAVYLCASSLADTQYFGPGTRLTVL.

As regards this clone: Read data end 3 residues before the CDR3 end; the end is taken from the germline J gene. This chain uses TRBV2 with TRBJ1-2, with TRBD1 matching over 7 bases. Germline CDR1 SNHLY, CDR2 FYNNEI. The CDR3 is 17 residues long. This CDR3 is CASSWIRSAGTVSDYTF. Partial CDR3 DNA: TGTGCCAGCAGTTGGATAAGATCGGCCGGGACAGTTAGTGAC.

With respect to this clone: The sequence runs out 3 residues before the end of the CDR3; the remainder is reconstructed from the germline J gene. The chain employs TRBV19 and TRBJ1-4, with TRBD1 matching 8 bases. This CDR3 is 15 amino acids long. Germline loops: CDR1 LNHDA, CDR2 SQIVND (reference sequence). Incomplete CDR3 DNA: TGTGCCACCAAAACCGGACAGGGAAAAAATAACGTA. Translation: CATKTGQGKNNV. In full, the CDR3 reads CATKTGQGKNNVLFF.

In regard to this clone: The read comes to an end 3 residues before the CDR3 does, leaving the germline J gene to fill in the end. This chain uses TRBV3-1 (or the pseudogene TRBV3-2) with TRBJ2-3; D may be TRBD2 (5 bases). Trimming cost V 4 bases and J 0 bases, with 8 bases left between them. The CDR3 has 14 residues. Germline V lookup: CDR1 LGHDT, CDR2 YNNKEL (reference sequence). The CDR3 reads CASSLSVSTDTQYF. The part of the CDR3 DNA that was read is TGTGCCAGCAGCCTTAGCGTAAGCACAGATACG.

CDR3 sequence reads: CSARNSREDYGYTF. The sequenced part of the CDR3 DNA is TGCAGTGCTAGAAATAGCAGGGAGGACTATGGC. V and J are TRBV20-1 and TRBJ1-2; maybe TRBD1 (5 bases). The read finishes 3 residues shy of the CDR3 end, and the germline J gene is used to complete it. V was shortened by 2 bases and J by 3 bases, with 13 bases between the two germline ends. Germline assignment: CDR1 DFQATT and CDR2 SNEGSKA (reference sequence). This CDR3 has 14 residues.

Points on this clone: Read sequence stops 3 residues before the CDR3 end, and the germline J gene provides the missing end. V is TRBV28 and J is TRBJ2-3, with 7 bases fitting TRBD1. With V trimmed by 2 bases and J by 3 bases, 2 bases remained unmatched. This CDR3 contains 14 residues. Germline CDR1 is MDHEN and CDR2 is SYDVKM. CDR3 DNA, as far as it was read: TGTGCCAGCAGTTTAACAGGGGATACAGATACG. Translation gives CASSLTGDTDT. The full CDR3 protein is CASSLTGDTDTQYF.

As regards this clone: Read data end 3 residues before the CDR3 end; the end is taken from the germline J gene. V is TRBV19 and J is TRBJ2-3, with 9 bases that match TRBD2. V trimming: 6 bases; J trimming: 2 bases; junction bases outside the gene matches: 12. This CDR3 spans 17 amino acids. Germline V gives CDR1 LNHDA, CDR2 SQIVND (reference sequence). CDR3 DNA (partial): TGTGCCAGTAGGGGGGAGGGTTTAGCGGGGGCCACAGATACG. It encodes CASRGEGLAGATDT. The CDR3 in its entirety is CASRGEGLAGATDTQYF.

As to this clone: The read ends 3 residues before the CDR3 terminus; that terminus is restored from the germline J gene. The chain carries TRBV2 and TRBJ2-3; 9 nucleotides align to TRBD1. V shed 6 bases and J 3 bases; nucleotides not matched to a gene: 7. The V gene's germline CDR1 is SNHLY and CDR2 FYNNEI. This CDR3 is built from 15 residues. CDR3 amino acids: CASSPAGTGTDTQYF. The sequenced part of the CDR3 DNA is TGTGCCAGCAGCCCCGCGGGGACAGGGACAGATACG.

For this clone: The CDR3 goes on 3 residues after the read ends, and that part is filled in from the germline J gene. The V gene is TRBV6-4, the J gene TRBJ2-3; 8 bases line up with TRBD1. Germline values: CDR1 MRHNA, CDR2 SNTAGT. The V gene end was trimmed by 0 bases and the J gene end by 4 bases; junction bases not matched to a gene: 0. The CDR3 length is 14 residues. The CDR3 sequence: CASSDSQGADTQYF. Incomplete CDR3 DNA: TGTGCCAGCAGTGACTCACAGGGGGCAGATACG.

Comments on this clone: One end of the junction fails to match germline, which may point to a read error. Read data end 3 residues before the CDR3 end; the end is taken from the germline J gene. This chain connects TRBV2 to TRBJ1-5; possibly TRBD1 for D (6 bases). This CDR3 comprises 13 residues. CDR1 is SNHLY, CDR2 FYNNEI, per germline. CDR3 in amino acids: CATSPQGGQPQHF. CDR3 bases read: TGTGCCACCAGTCCACAGGGTGGTCAGCCC.

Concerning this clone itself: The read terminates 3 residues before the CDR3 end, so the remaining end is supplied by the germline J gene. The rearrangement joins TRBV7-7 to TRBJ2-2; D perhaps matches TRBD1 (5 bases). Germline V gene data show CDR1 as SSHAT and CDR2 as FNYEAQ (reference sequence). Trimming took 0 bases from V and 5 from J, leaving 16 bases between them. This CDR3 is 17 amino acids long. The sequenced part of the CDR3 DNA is TGTGCCAGCAGCTTAGCCAGGGCCGACGGGCCGACCGGGGAG. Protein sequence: CASSLARADGPTGE. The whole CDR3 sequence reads CASSLARADGPTGELFF.

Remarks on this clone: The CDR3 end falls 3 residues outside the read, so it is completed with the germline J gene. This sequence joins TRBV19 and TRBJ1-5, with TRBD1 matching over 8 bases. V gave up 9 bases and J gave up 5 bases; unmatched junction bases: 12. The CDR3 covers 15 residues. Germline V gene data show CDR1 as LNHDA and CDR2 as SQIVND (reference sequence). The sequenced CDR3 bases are TGTGCCAGCAAGGACCATCGGACAGGGCATCAGCCC. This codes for CASKDHRTGHQP. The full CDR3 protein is CASKDHRTGHQPQHF.

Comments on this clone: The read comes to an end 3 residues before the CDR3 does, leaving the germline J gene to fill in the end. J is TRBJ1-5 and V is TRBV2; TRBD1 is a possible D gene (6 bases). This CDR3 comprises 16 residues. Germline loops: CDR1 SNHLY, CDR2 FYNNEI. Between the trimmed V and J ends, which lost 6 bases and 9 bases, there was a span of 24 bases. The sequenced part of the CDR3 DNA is TGTGCCAGCAGACCACAGGGTAACTCTCTTTTTCTGCCC. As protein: CASRPQGNSLFLP. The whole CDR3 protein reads CASRPQGNSLFLPQHF.

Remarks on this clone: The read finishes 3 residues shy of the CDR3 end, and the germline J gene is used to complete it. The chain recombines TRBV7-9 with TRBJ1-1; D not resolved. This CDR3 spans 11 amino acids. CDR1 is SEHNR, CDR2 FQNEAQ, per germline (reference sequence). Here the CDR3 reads CASSSTQEAFF. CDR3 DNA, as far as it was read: TGTGCCAGCAGCAGCACGCAAGAA.

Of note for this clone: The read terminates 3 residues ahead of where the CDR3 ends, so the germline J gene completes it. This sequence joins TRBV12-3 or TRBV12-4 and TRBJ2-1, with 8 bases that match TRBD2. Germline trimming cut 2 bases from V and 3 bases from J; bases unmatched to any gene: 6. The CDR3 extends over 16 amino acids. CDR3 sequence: CASSLRQRGNYNEQFF. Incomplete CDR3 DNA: TGTGCCAGCAGTTTAAGGCAGCGGGGGAACTACAATGAG.

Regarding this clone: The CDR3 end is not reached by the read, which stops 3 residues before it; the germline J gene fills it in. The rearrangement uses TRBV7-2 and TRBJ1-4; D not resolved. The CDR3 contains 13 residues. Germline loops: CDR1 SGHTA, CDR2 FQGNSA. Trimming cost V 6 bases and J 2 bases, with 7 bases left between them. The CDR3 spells CASSRGTNEKLFF. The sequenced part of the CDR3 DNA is TGTGCCAGCAGTAGAGGGACTAATGAAAAA. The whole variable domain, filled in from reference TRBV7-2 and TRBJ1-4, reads GAGVSQSPSNKVTEKGKDVELRCDPISGHTALYWYRQSLGQGLEFLIYFQGNSAPDKSGLPSDRFSAERTGGSVSTLTIQRTQQEDSAVYLCASSRGTNEKLFFGSGTQLSVL.

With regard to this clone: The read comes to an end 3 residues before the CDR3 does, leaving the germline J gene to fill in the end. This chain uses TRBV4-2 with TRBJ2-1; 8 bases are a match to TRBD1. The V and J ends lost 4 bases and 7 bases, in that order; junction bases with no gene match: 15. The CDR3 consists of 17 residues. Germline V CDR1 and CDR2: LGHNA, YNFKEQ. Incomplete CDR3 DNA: TGTGCCAGCAGCCTAGAAGGTGGGACAGGCCATCGTAATGAG. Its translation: CASSLEGGTGHRNE. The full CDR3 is CASSLEGGTGHRNEQFF.

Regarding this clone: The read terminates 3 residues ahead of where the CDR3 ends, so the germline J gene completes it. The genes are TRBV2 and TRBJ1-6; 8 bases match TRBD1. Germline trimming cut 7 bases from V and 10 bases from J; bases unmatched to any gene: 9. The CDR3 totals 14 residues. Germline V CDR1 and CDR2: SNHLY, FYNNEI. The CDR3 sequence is CASTTGQGWSPLHF. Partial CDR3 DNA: TGTGCCAGCACTACCGGACAGGGATGGTCACCC.

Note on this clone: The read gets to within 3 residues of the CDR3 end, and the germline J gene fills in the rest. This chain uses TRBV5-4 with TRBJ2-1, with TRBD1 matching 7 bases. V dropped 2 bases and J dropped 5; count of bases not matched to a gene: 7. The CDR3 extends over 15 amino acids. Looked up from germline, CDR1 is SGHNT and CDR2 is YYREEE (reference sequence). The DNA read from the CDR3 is TGTGCCAGCAGCTTTTGGACAGGTGGAAACAATGAG. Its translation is CASSFWTGGNNE. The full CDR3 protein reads CASSFWTGGNNEQFF.

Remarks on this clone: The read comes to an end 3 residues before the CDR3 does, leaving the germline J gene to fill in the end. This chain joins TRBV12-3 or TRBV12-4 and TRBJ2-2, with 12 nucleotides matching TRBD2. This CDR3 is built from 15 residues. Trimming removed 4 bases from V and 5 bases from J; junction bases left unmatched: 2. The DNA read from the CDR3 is TGTGCCAGCAGTTCTAGCGGGGGGGCGACCGGGGAG. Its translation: CASSSSGGATGE. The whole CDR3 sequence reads CASSSSGGATGELFF.

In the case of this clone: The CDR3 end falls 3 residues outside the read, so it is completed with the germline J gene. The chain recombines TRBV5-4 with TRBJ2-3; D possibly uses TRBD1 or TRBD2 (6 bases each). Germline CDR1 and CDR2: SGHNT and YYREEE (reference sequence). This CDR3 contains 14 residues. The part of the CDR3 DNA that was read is TGTGCCAGCAGCTTCACAGGGAGGAGGGAGACG. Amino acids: CASSFTGRRET. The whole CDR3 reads CASSFTGRRETQYF. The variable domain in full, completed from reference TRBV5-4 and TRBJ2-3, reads ETGVTQSPTHLIKTRGQQVTLRCSSQSGHNTVSWYQQALGQGPQFIFQYYREEENGRGNFPPRFSGLQFPNYSSELNVNALELDDSALYLCASSFTGRRETQYFGPGTRLTVL.

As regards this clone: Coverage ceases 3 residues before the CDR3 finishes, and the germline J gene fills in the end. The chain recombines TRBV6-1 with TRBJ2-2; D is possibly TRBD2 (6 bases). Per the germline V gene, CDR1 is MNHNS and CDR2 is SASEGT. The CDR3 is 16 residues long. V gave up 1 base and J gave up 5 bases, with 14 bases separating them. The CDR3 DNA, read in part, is TGTGCCAGCAGTGAAGGTTGGGGGGTTCTTACCGGGGAG. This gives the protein CASSEGWGVLTGE. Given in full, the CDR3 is CASSEGWGVLTGELFF.